These 19 T cell receptor beta chains were sequenced from one sample in a study of blood T cells in healthy people across ages. A second PCR, run for about 6 to 12 cycles, used a sample-barcoded 5' primer plus a J-beta primer mix. TCRdb re-analysed the 5' RACE reads in MiXCR, keeping a single row per CDR3 protein. This table holds around 1,500,000 distinct CDR3 sequences, around 39% found once. Sequenced: blood. The receptors were gathered from a woman younger than 30 in good health.

This rearrangement joins TRBV20-1 to TRBJ2-5, with 11 positions matching TRBD2. Germline values: CDR1 DFQATT, CDR2 SNEGSKA (reference sequence). This CDR3 region has 16 residues. The ends lost 1 base at V and 11 bases at J; junction bases unmatched: 15. The CDR3 nucleotides are TGCAGTGCTAGAGCCCCTAGCGGGAGGTTGGGCAATGAGCAGTACTTC. Its protein product is CSARAPSGRLGNEQYF.

The chain employs TRBV11-2 and TRBJ2-7, with D possibly being TRBD2 (7 bases). There are 15 residues in the CDR3. Looked up from germline, CDR1 is SGHAT and CDR2 is FQNNGV. V dropped 7 bases and J dropped 2 bases, with 18 bases sitting between them. In nucleotides, the CDR3 is TGTGCCAGCATCCTCGGTAGAGGGGGGGCCTACGAGCAGTACTTC. This codes for CASILGRGGAYEQYF.

The chain uses TRBV6-5 and TRBJ1-5, with unresolved D. The CDR3 runs 14 residues. Germline V CDR1 and CDR2: MNHEY, SVGAGI. Deletions cut 5 bases from V and 4 bases from J, with 12 bases between. The CDR3 spells CASSRASTNQPQHF. As DNA, the CDR3 is TGTGCCAGCAGTCGGGCCTCAACAAATCAGCCCCAGCATTTT.

This chain uses TRBV11-2 with TRBJ2-1; tentative D call: TRBD1 (5 bases). Germline CDR1 reads SGHAT; CDR2 reads FQNNGV. This CDR3 has 13 residues. The ends were cut back, 2 bases at V and 10 bases at J, with 12 bases in the middle. The CDR3 region has the DNA TGTGCCAGCAGCTTAACAGGTGAATACGAGCAGTTCTTC. Translation: CASSLTGEYEQFF.

Comments on this clonotype: A much larger clone differs by one base, so this may be a read error. The gene calls are TRBV10-3 and TRBJ2-1; TRBD2 matches at 8 bases. The germline CDR1 and CDR2 sequences are ENHRY and SYGVKD. CDR3 size: 13 residues. Losses at the gene ends were 11 bases for V and 9 bases for J; bases not matched to a gene: 12. CDR3 sequence: CASSGGLDTEQFF. The CDR3 bases are TGTGCCTCCTCGGGAGGGCTTGACACTGAGCAGTTCTTC.

This clonotype came up a few times. The J gene is TRBJ2-1, the V gene TRBV20-1; TRBD1 might be the D (5 bases). Trimming took 0 bases from V and 6 from J, leaving 9 bases between them. This CDR3 is built from 13 residues. Per germline, CDR1 DFQATT and CDR2 SNEGSKA (reference sequence). Written as DNA, the CDR3 is TGCAGTGCTAGAGATCAAACAGGCAATGAGCAGTTCTTC. It is translated as CSARDQTGNEQFF.

A few counts support this clonotype. The chain couples TRBV5-1 to TRBJ2-3, with 7 bases fitting TRBD2. Germline V gene sequence: CDR1 SGHRS, CDR2 YFSETQ. This CDR3 contains 16 residues. V shed 4 bases and J 5 bases; nucleotides not matched to a gene: 13. The CDR3 region is CASSRSGGRGRDTQYF. The CDR3 DNA sequence: TGCGCCAGCAGCCGCTCGGGCGGGAGAGGTAGAGATACGCAGTATTTT.

This clonotype was seen more than once but under ten times. The junction shows a germline mismatch at one end, possibly a read error. J is TRBJ2-1 and V is TRBV7-7; TRBD2 aligns across 10 bases. Germline CDR1 is SSHAT and CDR2 is FNYEAQ (reference sequence). The CDR3 spans 17 residues. The CDR3: CASSLDASGGSGNEQFF. The CDR3 DNA reads as TGTGCTAGCAGCTTAGACGCTAGCGGGGGTTCTGGCAATGAGCAGTTCTTC.

This clonotype was found a few times. V usage is TRBV2 and J usage is TRBJ2-3, with D uncertain. Trimming removed 7 bases from V and 6 bases from J, with 17 bases in between. CDR1 and CDR2 from the germline V gene are SNHLY and FYNNEI. The CDR3 sequence is 14 residues long. CDR3 coding DNA: TGTGCCAGCACCAAAGTCACCCTAGGGGATACGCAGTATTTT. Protein product: CASTKVTLGDTQYF.

This clonotype showed up just once. The chain is built from TRBV12-3 or TRBV12-4 and TRBJ2-7; a weak D match, TRBD2 (5 bases). V was trimmed by 5 bases and J by 7 bases, leaving 12 bases between them. This CDR3 is 12 amino acids long. The CDR3 DNA is TGTGCCAGCAGTGCGAGGACGGGAGAGCAGTACTTC. Translation: CASSARTGEQYF.

CDR3 nucleotide sequence: TGTGCCAGCTCACCTCCAGGACAGGGGAGCAATCAGCCCCAGCATTTT. This translates into CASSPPGQGSNQPQHF. V is TRBV18 and J is TRBJ1-5; 9 bases line up with TRBD1. The CDR3 contains 16 residues. CDR1 and CDR2 (germline): KGHSH, LQKENI. V lost 3 bases, J lost 1 base, and 4 bases stayed unmatched.

The V gene is TRBV29-1, the J gene TRBJ2-2; no clear D gene. Germline V CDR1 and CDR2: SQVTM, ANQGSEA. CDR3 length: 11 amino acids. V lost 5 bases, J lost 7 bases, and 8 bases lay in between. CDR3 bases: TGCAGCGTTAGGTTAATCGGGGAGCTGTTTTTT. Protein product: CSVRLIGELFF.

V gene TRBV9 combines with J gene TRBJ2-6; 7 bases align to TRBD1. This CDR3 has 17 residues. The V gene end was trimmed by 3 bases and the J gene end by 0 bases; junction bases not matched to a gene: 6. In germline, CDR1 is SGDLS, CDR2 YYNGEE. CDR3 DNA: TGTGCCAGCAGCGCCGGGACAGTGAACTCTGGGGCCAACGTCCTGACTTTC. This gives the protein CASSAGTVNSGANVLTF.

This chain joins TRBV4-2 and TRBJ1-2; unclear D gene. The CDR3 loop spans 16 amino acids. The germline gives CDR1 LGHNA, CDR2 YNFKEQ. The V end was cut by 0 bases, the J end by 3 bases, with 14 bases between. The CDR3: CASSQDLRIPDYGYTF. In DNA, the CDR3 is TGTGCCAGCAGCCAAGATCTTCGAATTCCGGACTATGGCTACACCTTC.

This clonotype was seen only a few times. V and J are TRBV4-1 and TRBJ2-3; no reliable D call. The CDR3 contains 14 residues. Germline CDR1 is MGHRA and CDR2 is YSYEKL. The V and J ends lost 7 bases and 1 base respectively, with 12 bases between them. As DNA, the CDR3 is TGCGCCAGCACGCGGATGCCTGGCACAGATACGCAGTATTTT. Encoded protein: CASTRMPGTDTQYF.

The J gene is TRBJ2-5, the V gene TRBV4-1; unclear D gene. With the DNA end fitting TRBJ2-7 better, the J assignment may be wrong. Germline CDR1 and CDR2: MGHRA and YSYEKL. CDR3 size: 14 residues. The CDR3 protein is CASSQGTEDYEQYF. CDR3 in DNA: TGCGCCAGCAGCCAAGGAACAGAGGACTACGAGCAGTACTTC.

The CDR3 bases are TGTGCCAGCAGTCCCCCCTGGGGGACACAGACTTACAATGAGCAGTACTTC. This codes for CASSPPWGTQTYNEQYF. The V gene is TRBV11-2, the J gene TRBJ2-7; the D gene is possibly TRBD1 (6 bases). Trimming removed 6 bases from V and 7 bases from J, with 28 bases in between. The CDR3 runs 17 residues. Germline V lookup: CDR1 SGHAT, CDR2 FQNNGV.

This clonotype has only a few counts. The J gene is TRBJ2-7, the V gene TRBV10-3, with TRBD2 identical over 8 bases. This CDR3 region has 15 residues. V trimming: 7 bases; J trimming: 2 bases; junction bases outside the gene matches: 10. The germline CDR1 and CDR2 sequences are ENHRY and SYGVKD. The CDR3 DNA reads as TGTGCCATCACCCCGGAGATAGCGGGAACCTACGAGCAGTACTTC. The encoded protein is CAITPEIAGTYEQYF.

The rearrangement links TRBV6-5 to TRBJ2-7; the D gene is possibly TRBD2 (5 bases). The CDR3 covers 16 residues. V gave up 4 bases and J gave up 2 bases, with 18 bases separating them. Germline CDR1 MNHEY, CDR2 SVGAGI. CDR3 region: CASSSTSDLGAYEQYF. The CDR3, as DNA: TGTGCCAGCAGTTCGACTTCTGACCTGGGAGCCTACGAGCAGTACTTC.